The present TCR beta chain was sequenced within a study of blood T cell repertoires in COVID-19. Study overall: Collection of acute and convalescent COVID-19 samples took place in the United States, Italy and Spain.

This clone came up a few times. Authors' data handling: Scientists estimated how many nucleated cells there were by amplifying reference gene primers. Some clones are missing from TCRdb's copy, which holds only in-frame ones; the method was immunoSEQ multiplex PCR. V and J calls and clone size follow that table, whereas D and trimming were derived from the DNA. Of about 220,000 clones in the sample, roughly 84% were seen once. Trimming at V came to 2 bases and at J to 4 bases, leaving 9 bases not matched to a gene. CDR3 length equals 16 residues. CDR1 is SGHDN, CDR2 FVKESK, per germline. Sequenced sample: peripheral blood. The chain links TRBV14 to TRBJ1-2; TRBD1 aligns across 8 bases. This clonotype was obtained from a woman aged 55-75 years with acute or convalescent COVID-19. The CDR3 DNA sequence: TGTGCCAGCAGCCAAAAAGGACAGGGATTATTCTATGGCTACACCTTC. It specifies CASSQKGQGLFYGYTF. The variable domain in full, with the rest retrieved from reference TRBV14 and TRBJ1-2, is EAGVTQFPSHSVIEKGQTVTLRCDPISGHDNLYWYRRVMGKEIKFLLHFVKESKQDESGMPNNRFLAERTGGTYSTLKVQPAELEDSGVYFCASSQKGQGLFYGYTFGSGTRLTVV.